Below, one TCR beta chain is given with its context. These data belong to a study of T cells expressing NK-cell markers. The V gene's germline CDR1 is SGHNT and CDR2 YYREEE (reference sequence). This CDR3 is built from 14 residues. TCRdb processed the 5' RACE reads again and assigns one entry to each CDR3 protein, with no DNA. Here the sample table reports about 260,000 distinct CDR3 sequences. The source material was blood T cells: a sorted CD56 or NKG2C T cell subset, CD4+ or CD8+ T cells, or bulk PBMC T cells (not recorded which). The receptor comes from a man aged 18 to 30 in good health. The chain carries TRBV5-4 and TRBJ2-3; absent DNA, TCRdb's TRBD1 call cannot be checked. The CDR3 is CASRPTGGEDTQYF.